In this sample, the clone carrying this T cell receptor (beta chain) turned up many times. What it recognizes is unknown. The data are from a study of T-cell reconstitution after alpha-beta-depleted transplantation in children. The TCRbeta library was prepared with unique molecular identifiers. TCRdb independently ran MiXCR on the PCR reads; one entry per CDR3 protein. The repertoire holds around 270,000 distinct CDR3 sequences, with roughly 7.8% as singletons. Study-wide findings and caveats: After transplant, high TCRbeta diversity at day 60 in some patients arose from surviving recipient T cells and thymic progenitors. One year after transplant, T-cell counts and diversity came mostly from newly produced T cells. Reported findings indicate that, about two months after transplant, alpha-beta T cells came from several hundred expanded clones, which were derived from non-depleted graft cells.

Germline V gives CDR1 SGHKS, CDR2 YYEKEE (reference sequence). The CDR3 length is 16 residues. V dropped 1 base and J dropped 4 bases, with 15 bases sitting between them. The source was peripheral blood, collected 360 days after TCRalphabeta/CD19-depleted stem cell transplant. V usage is TRBV5-5 and J usage is TRBJ2-1; D is possibly TRBD1 (6 bases). The TCR originated in a female patient aged 2 to 10 who had a stem cell transplant for Fanconi anemia, so the T cells may come from the graft donor. This CDR3 reads CASSLRAGAAYNEQFF. Here the CDR3 DNA reads TGTGCCAGCAGCTTGCGAGCAGGGGCGGCGTACAATGAGCAGTTCTTC.